Presented here are 3 T cell receptor beta chains from one specimen sequenced in a study of CD8 T cells in ankylosing spondylitis. TCRdb reprocessed the 5' RACE reads via MiXCR and lists one record per CDR3 protein. Among 310,000 or so distinct CDR3 sequences, around 19% were seen once, and the ten largest hold less than 9%. Sequencing was performed on blood, either unsorted or a sorted T cell fraction (not recorded which). These TCRs come from a male donor with ankylosing spondylitis or in good health (not recorded which).

The chain carries TRBV5-1 and TRBJ2-1; TRBD2 agrees at 9 bases. V was clipped by 4 bases and J by 5 bases; unmatched bases: 16. The germline gives CDR1 SGHRS, CDR2 YFSETQ. This CDR3 region has 18 residues. The CDR3 here is CASSVGGSGASGNNEQFF. The CDR3 DNA follows: TGCGCCAGCAGCGTTGGCGGTTCAGGTGCTAGCGGGAACAATGAGCAGTTCTTC.

About this clonotype itself: This may be a read error: a much more frequent sequence differs by one nucleotide. The gene calls are TRBV10-3 and TRBJ1-4; weak D call: TRBD1 (5 bases). Germline CDR1 and CDR2: ENHRY and SYGVKD. CDR3 length: 13 amino acids. V shed 11 bases and J shed 4 bases, with 14 bases lying between them. CDR3 in amino acids: CAGQPGGNEKLFF. For the CDR3, the DNA is TGTGCCGGGCAGCCGGGGGGTAATGAAAAACTGTTTTTT.

The chain carries TRBV4-1 and TRBJ2-4; D is possibly TRBD1 (7 bases). Trimming removed 0 bases at V and 0 bases at J, with 12 bases between. CDR1 and CDR2 from the germline V gene are MGHRA and YSYEKL. The CDR3 totals 17 residues. The CDR3 is CASSQDRQGLAKNIQYF. The CDR3 nucleotides read TGCGCCAGCAGCCAAGACCGACAGGGACTAGCCAAAAACATTCAGTACTTC.